These 21 T cell receptor beta chains were all obtained from the same sample, sequenced in a study of blood T cells in healthy people across ages. Primed by a sample-barcoded 5' primer and a J-beta primer mix, a second PCR proceeded for roughly 7 to 12 cycles. TCRdb itself ran the 5' RACE reads through MiXCR, one entry per CDR3 protein. This table holds 1.5 million to 2 million distinct CDR3 sequences, about 32% found once. Sample: blood. These receptors all come from a young woman in good health.

This clonotype was detected a few times. V is TRBV6-5 and J is TRBJ1-1, with D tentatively TRBD1 (5 bases). Trimming stripped 8 bases from V and 1 base from J, with 14 bases between. This CDR3 comprises 14 residues. The germline V gene encodes CDR1 MNHEY and CDR2 SVGAGI. The CDR3 protein is CASLGALGNTEAFF. CDR3 nucleotides: TGTGCCAGCCTCGGGGCCTTGGGGAACACTGAAGCTTTCTTT.

In its sample, this clonotype was seen a few times. This rearrangement joins TRBV9 to TRBJ2-2; 9 bases align to TRBD2. The germline CDR1 and CDR2 sequences are SGDLS and YYNGEE. The ends lost 6 bases at V and 2 bases at J; junction bases unmatched: 5. The CDR3 covers 15 residues. In nucleotides, the CDR3 is TGTGCCAGCACCGTTAGCGGGAGCAACACCGGGGAGCTGTTTTTT. It encodes CASTVSGSNTGELFF.

Regarding this clonotype: Possible read error: a much larger clone is one base away. The rearrangement links TRBV18 to TRBJ2-1, with D perhaps TRBD2 (5 bases). The CDR3 is 14 amino acids. In germline, CDR1 is KGHSH, CDR2 LQKENI. CDR3 residues: CAGSPLVVRNEQFF. Here the CDR3 DNA reads TGTGCCGGCTCACCACTAGTAGTCCGGAATGAGCAGTTCTTC.

This clonotype turned up a few times. The chain recombines TRBV20-1 with TRBJ2-6, with D possibly being TRBD1 (6 bases). The CDR3 is 17 residues long. The germline V gene has CDR1 DFQATT and CDR2 SNEGSKA (reference sequence). V lost 4 bases and J lost 0, with 16 bases in between. DNA of the CDR3: TGCAGTGCTAATGGGCAGGGGATGATCTCTGGGGCCAACGTCCTGACTTTC. It yields the protein CSANGQGMISGANVLTF.

This clonotype was seen a handful of times. The rearrangement joins TRBV12-3 or TRBV12-4 to TRBJ1-5, with 7 bases that match TRBD1. The CDR3 runs to 15 residues. The junction had 12 bases not matched to a gene; V was cut back by 4 bases and J by 9 bases. CDR3 in DNA: TGTGCCAGCAGTTCCACCGGGACAGAACTCTCGCCCCAGCATTTT. Translated, it gives CASSSTGTELSPQHF.

V usage is TRBV15 and J usage is TRBJ1-1; the D is unclear. Looked up from germline, CDR1 is LNHNV and CDR2 is YYDKDF (reference sequence). V shed 0 bases and J shed 0 bases, with 14 bases lying between them. The CDR3 extends over 17 amino acids. The DNA of the CDR3 is TGTGCCACCAGCAGAGATCTGGTAGGTCTCATGAACACTGAAGCTTTCTTT. Translated: CATSRDLVGLMNTEAFF. Full variable domain (remainder filled in from reference TRBV15 and TRBJ1-1): DAMVIQNPRYQVTQFGKPVTLSCSQTLNHNVMYWYQQKSSQAPKLLFHYYDKDFNNEADTPDNFQSRRPNTSFCFLDIRSPGLGDTAMYLCATSRDLVGLMNTEAFFGQGTRLTVV.

This sequence joins TRBV20-1 and TRBJ2-5; 12 bases agree with TRBD2. The CDR3 contains 15 residues. The germline V gene encodes CDR1 DFQATT and CDR2 SNEGSKA (reference sequence). With V trimmed by 4 bases and J by 4 bases, 7 bases remained unmatched. CDR3 nucleotide sequence: TGCAGTGCTATACCGACTAGCGGGAGTCCAGAGACCCAGTACTTC. It codes for CSAIPTSGSPETQYF.

The genes are TRBV2 and TRBJ1-5; 8 bases are shared with TRBD1. This CDR3 is 15 amino acids long. Trimming cost V 3 bases and J 3 bases; bases outside gene matches: 4. In germline, CDR1 is SNHLY, CDR2 FYNNEI. The CDR3 loop is CASSERGQVNQPQHF. DNA of the CDR3: TGTGCCAGCAGTGAGAGGGGACAGGTCAATCAGCCCCAGCATTTT.

The chain carries TRBV20-1 and TRBJ2-7; D uncertain. The CDR3 spans 11 residues. Per germline, CDR1 DFQATT and CDR2 SNEGSKA (reference sequence). V lost 3 bases, J lost 4 bases, and 7 bases lay in between. The CDR3 region is CSARMGYEQYF. For the CDR3, the DNA is TGCAGTGCTAGGATGGGTTACGAGCAGTACTTC.

This clonotype was counted at least ten times. The rearrangement uses TRBV6-5 and TRBJ2-1, with 8 nucleotides matching TRBD2. The CDR3 spans 14 residues. Germline V gene sequence: CDR1 MNHEY, CDR2 SVGAGI. J gave up 0 bases and V 8 bases, and 3 bases lay outside the gene matches. CDR3 loop: CASRAGGSYNEQFF. CDR3 nucleotides: TGTGCCAGCCGCGCGGGGGGCTCCTACAATGAGCAGTTCTTC.

The CDR3 loop is CASSFYWSSGSVAYEQYF. The DNA of the CDR3 is TGTGCCAGCAGTTTCTATTGGTCTAGCGGGAGTGTAGCCTACGAGCAGTACTTC. J is TRBJ2-7 and V is TRBV28, with 10 bases that match TRBD2. Germline assignment: CDR1 MDHEN and CDR2 SYDVKM. Losses at the gene ends were 3 bases for V and 2 bases for J; bases not matched to a gene: 13. The CDR3 sequence is 18 residues long.

This clonotype was observed once. The chain has TRBV18 and TRBJ2-7, with D possibly being TRBD2 (5 bases). This CDR3 has 14 residues. In germline, CDR1 is KGHSH, CDR2 LQKENI. V lost 6 bases to trimming and J lost 2 bases, with 14 bases between them. The CDR3 protein is CASSTDGGTYEQYF. CDR3 in DNA: TGTGCCAGCTCTACGGACGGAGGCACCTACGAGCAGTACTTC.

At least ten counts were recorded for this clonotype. This sequence joins TRBV18 and TRBJ2-3, with 7 nucleotides matching TRBD2. Germline CDR1 reads KGHSH; CDR2 reads LQKENI. The CDR3 loop spans 15 amino acids. With V trimmed by 8 bases and J by 0 bases, 8 bases remained unmatched. The DNA of the CDR3 is TGTGCCAGCAGTCCCAGGCGGGGGAGCACAGATACGCAGTATTTT. This translates into CASSPRRGSTDTQYF.

The chain combines TRBV7-3 with TRBJ1-2; weak D call: TRBD1 (6 bases). The CDR3 runs 13 residues. From germline, CDR1 is SGHTA and CDR2 FQGTGA. With 5 bases removed from V and 6 bases from J, the gap between germline ends came to 13 bases. CDR3 DNA sequence: TGTGCCAGCAGCAGGGGGGGTTTGAATGGCTACACCTTC. Translated: CASSRGGLNGYTF. Complete variable domain (other parts from reference TRBV7-3 and TRBJ1-2): GAGVSQTPSNKVTEKGKYVELRCDPISGHTALYWYRQSLGQGPEFLIYFQGTGAADDSGLPNDRFFAVRPEGSVSTLKIQRTERGDSAVYLCASSRGGLNGYTFGSGTRLTVV.

The chain recombines TRBV28 with TRBJ2-5; D unclear. V shed 5 bases and J shed 5 bases, with 12 bases lying between them. Per germline, CDR1 MDHEN and CDR2 SYDVKM. This CDR3 spans 13 amino acids. The CDR3 region is CASSPLDRETQYF. DNA for the CDR3: TGTGCCAGCAGTCCTCTAGATCGCGAGACCCAGTACTTC.

This clonotype was counted at least ten times. The chain has TRBV10-3 and TRBJ2-5, with D tentatively TRBD2 (6 bases). The CDR3 covers 14 residues. The V end lost 4 bases, the J end lost 0 bases, and 9 bases lay between the germline ends. Germline CDR1 is ENHRY and CDR2 is SYGVKD. CDR3 protein: CAISGRGYQETQYF. For the CDR3, the DNA is TGTGCCATCAGTGGACGGGGGTACCAAGAGACCCAGTACTTC.

The chain recombines TRBV20-1 with TRBJ2-5; D perhaps matches TRBD2 (5 bases). V was trimmed by 6 bases and J by 2 bases, leaving 13 bases between them. Germline V gives CDR1 DFQATT, CDR2 SNEGSKA (reference sequence). This CDR3 is 13 amino acids long. The CDR3 region is CSAHPGNQETQYF. The CDR3 DNA reads TGCAGTGCCCACCCGGGGAATCAAGAGACCCAGTACTTC.

This clonotype showed up many times. The V gene is TRBV29-1, the J gene TRBJ2-7; the D gene is possibly TRBD2 (7 bases). CDR1 and CDR2 (germline): SQVTM, ANQGSEA. The CDR3 loop spans 12 amino acids. The V and J ends lost 7 bases and 7 bases respectively, with 17 bases between them. This CDR3 is CSAGEGQGEQYF. In DNA, the CDR3 is TGCAGCGCTGGGGAGGGCCAGGGGGAGCAGTACTTC.

The rearrangement joins TRBV28 to TRBJ2-1; TRBD2 matches 12 bases. There are 15 residues in the CDR3. The trim removed 6 bases at V and 6 bases at J, leaving 6 bases unmatched. CDR1 MDHEN and CDR2 SYDVKM come from the germline V gene. The CDR3 protein is CASSPSSGGVNEQFF. The CDR3 bases are TGTGCCAGCAGCCCCTCTAGCGGGGGGGTCAATGAGCAGTTCTTC.

The chain combines TRBV15 with TRBJ1-1, with unresolved D. V shed 8 bases and J shed 1 base, with 14 bases lying between them. The CDR3 is 14 amino acids. Germline-derived CDR1 and CDR2 are LNHNV and YYDKDF (reference sequence). The CDR3 region is CATGRSDSNTEAFF. The CDR3 nucleotides read TGTGCCACCGGACGTTCAGACTCGAACACTGAAGCTTTCTTT.

This clonotype has a handful of counts. The chain combines TRBV9 with TRBJ2-6, with D maybe TRBD1 (5 bases). CDR1 is SGDLS, CDR2 YYNGEE, per germline. This CDR3 region has 15 residues. Trimming pared 3 bases from V and 6 bases from J, leaving 13 bases between. The CDR3 coding sequence is TGTGCCAGCAGCGCCCCAGGGTACTTGGCCAACGTCCTGACTTTC. Amino acids: CASSAPGYLANVLTF.